These T cell receptor beta chains were read from a single sample in a study of Ad26.COV2.S vaccination and SARS-CoV-2 variants. Profiled with immunoSEQ multiplex PCR; TCRdb holds only in-frame clones, not every one. The sample has around 310,000 clones; approximately 87% are singletons. The specimen was peripheral blood, collected in a trial of Ad26.COV2.S vaccine versus placebo. These receptors originate from a person between 18 and 59 years old who received the Ad26.COV2.S COVID-19 vaccine or a placebo. Both conserved end residues are part of each CDR3. Fields, in order: J gene, V gene, D gene, clone size, CDR3 DNA, CDR3 protein. D genes are given only for firm matches. The size entry is marked missing in some rows and otherwise reads once, few, many or a size class.

>TRBJ2-1|TRBV24-1|-|-
TGTGCCACCACCTTAGCACGACCTTCCTACAATGAGCAGTTCTTC
CATTLARPSYNEQFF
>TRBJ2-1|TRBV6-5|-|-
TGTGCCAGCAGTTACTCGGGGTCCGATGAGCAGTTCTTC
CASSYSGSDEQFF
>TRBJ2-2|TRBV19|-|-
TGTGCCAGTAGTCTTTCCAGGGCTATTGACACCGGGGAGCTGTTTTTT
CASSLSRAIDTGELFF
>TRBJ2-7|TRBV6-2/TRBV6-3|TRBD1|-
TGTGCCAGCAGTTCCCCGACAGGGGGTGACGAGCAGTACTTC
CASSSPTGGDEQYF
>TRBJ2-5|TRBV11-2|-|-
TGTGCCAGCAGCCCTAACCTTGAAGAGACCCAGTACTTC
CASSPNLEETQYF
>TRBJ1-2|TRBV10-3|-|-
TGTGCCATCAGACCTGACGGCTATGGCTACACCTTC
CAIRPDGYGYTF
>TRBJ1-5|TRBV12-3/TRBV12-4|-|few
TGTGCCAGCAGTTTTACGACTAATCAGCCCCAGCATTTT
CASSFTTNQPQHF
>TRBJ2-3|TRBV5-1|TRBD2|-
TGCGCCAGCAGCGTTTTTAGCGGGAGAACCGGCACAGATACGCAGTATTTT
CASSVFSGRTGTDTQYF
>TRBJ2-1|TRBV9|-|-
TGTGCCAGCAGCCCGTCGGACCTCAATGAGCAGTTCTTC
CASSPSDLNEQFF
>TRBJ1-6|TRBV5-1|-|-
TGCGCCAGCAGCTTGTTACCCAGAGGGGGTACGAGCTCCTATAATTCACCCCTCCACTTT
CASSLLPRGGTSSYNSPLHF
>TRBJ2-1|TRBV12-3/TRBV12-4|TRBD2|-
TGTGCCAGCAGGCGGGAGATTGAGCAGTTCTTC
CASRREIEQFF
>TRBJ1-1|TRBV15|-|-
TGTGCCACCAGCAGAAGAAACACAGGGAACACTGAAGCTTTCTTT
CATSRRNTGNTEAFF
>TRBJ1-5|TRBV7-2|-|-
TGTGCCAGCTCCGAGGAAAGCGCTAGCAATCAGCCCCAGCATTTT
CASSEESASNQPQHF
>TRBJ2-1|TRBV2|TRBD2|-
TGTGCCAGCACCCAAGGTAGCGGGAAACTCAATGAGCAGTTCTTC
CASTQGSGKLNEQFF
>TRBJ1-3|TRBV7-2|-|-
TGTGCCAGCAGCTTAGCGATCAAAGGAAACACCATATATTTT
CASSLAIKGNTIYF
>TRBJ1-5|TRBV28|-|-
TGTGCCAGCACCTCGGGGCGACGCTCTATTGGGCCCCAGCATTTT
CASTSGRRSIGPQHF
>TRBJ2-7|TRBV10-3|TRBD2|-
TGTGCCATCGGCCGGGGGGACTACGAGCAGTACTTC
CAIGRGDYEQYF
>TRBJ1-1|TRBV28|-|-
TGTGCCAGCCACTCGGGAACAGTAATTGAAGCTTTCTTT
CASHSGTVIEAFF
>TRBJ1-1|TRBV20-1|TRBD1|-
TGCAGTGCTAGTGACCCGGGACAGGGTGACACTGAAGCTTTCTTT
CSASDPGQGDTEAFF
>TRBJ1-2|TRBV18|-|-
TGTGCCAGCTCACCACCGCCAGGGGAGAACTATGGCTACACCTTC
CASSPPPGENYGYTF
>TRBJ2-6|TRBV7-2|-|-
TGTGCCAGCAGACTAAACTTACTGGACAGCAACGTCCTGACTTTC
CASRLNLLDSNVLTF
>TRBJ2-2|TRBV4-3|-|-
TGCGCCAGCAGCCAAGAAGGGCAAGCGGCGAACACCGGGGAGCTGTTTTTT
CASSQEGQAANTGELFF
>TRBJ1-3|TRBV11-3|-|-
TGTGCCAGCAGCTTAAATGGGGTCCGGGCGTCTGGAAACACCATATATTTT
CASSLNGVRASGNTIYF
>TRBJ2-1|TRBV6-5|-|-
TGTGCCAGCAGTTATGGAATCAACGGGGCCCTCAATGAGCAGTTCTTC
CASSYGINGALNEQFF
>TRBJ1-1|TRBV10-1|-|-
TGCGCCAGCAGTGAGTCTCACAGGGAGGGCACTGAAGCTTTCTTT
CASSESHREGTEAFF